These 28 T cell receptor beta chains were sequenced from one sample in a study of cytomegalovirus exposure and HLA in healthy donors (dated by TCRdb to about 2017). The library was built by means of the immunoSEQ multiplex PCR assay. For the multiplex PCR, a mixture combining 60 forward primers for TCR Vbeta segments and 13 reverse primers for TCR Jbeta segments was used. The immuneACCESS repertoire file appears here via TCRdb, limited to in-frame rearrangements. These files lack a portion of the clones; in checked studies, under half of the deficit traces to unresolved V genes, and the cause of the others is not known. The sample table lists 110,000 or so clones, about 81% of them with a count of one. The ten most abundant clones make up about 1.8% of the sample. Sequenced input: PBMCs. The receptors originated from a man in his forties in good health and CMV-seronegative.

The gene calls are TRBV18 and TRBJ2-7; weak D call: TRBD1 (5 bases). Trimming took off 6 bases at V and 2 bases at J, with 14 bases between the two ends. CDR3 length: 14 amino acids. Per the germline V gene, CDR1 is KGHSH and CDR2 is LQKENI. DNA for the CDR3: TGTGCCAGCTCGCCCCAGGGCAGTGCCTACGAGCAGTACTTC. Its translation is CASSPQGSAYEQYF.

The chain carries TRBV5-8 and TRBJ1-6; D ambiguous. Trimming removed 4 bases at V and 0 bases at J, with 17 bases between. The CDR3 length is 18 residues. Germline lookup yields CDR1 SGHTS and CDR2 YDEGEE. CDR3 coding DNA: TGTGCCAGCAGCGTCATGGCGGCGGCGAACTCCTATAATTCACCCCTCCACTTT. Translated: CASSVMAAANSYNSPLHF.

This chain links TRBV27 with TRBJ2-7, with TRBD1 matching 7 bases. Per the germline V gene, CDR1 is MNHEY and CDR2 is SMNVEV (reference sequence). V trimming: 3 bases; J trimming: 5 bases; junction bases outside the gene matches: 4. The CDR3 extends over 13 amino acids. The CDR3 region has the DNA TGTGCCAGCAGTTTCAAGACAGGGAACGAGCAGTACTTC. This gives the protein CASSFKTGNEQYF.

The CDR3 DNA reads as TGTGCCAGCAGTGGGGGGGACAGGGTAAACACTGAAGCTTTCTTT. Protein product: CASSGGDRVNTEAFF. V and J are TRBV6-1 and TRBJ1-1; 9 nucleotides match TRBD1. CDR1 and CDR2 from the germline V gene are MNHNS and SASEGT. The CDR3 spans 15 residues. The V gene end was trimmed by 4 bases and the J gene end by 2 bases; junction bases not matched to a gene: 5.

Only one count was recorded for this clone. The identical CDR3 is also encoded by other nucleotide sequences in the sample. The chain employs TRBV9 and TRBJ1-4; 8 bases fit TRBD1. CDR3 size: 18 residues. Germline CDR1 is SGDLS and CDR2 is YYNGEE. The junction had 17 bases not matched to a gene; V was cut back by 3 bases and J by 7 bases. The chain's CDR3 is CASSAGQGAPGELEKLFF. The DNA of the CDR3 is TGTGCCAGCAGCGCAGGGCAGGGGGCTCCGGGGGAACTTGAAAAACTGTTTTTT.

The chain is built from TRBV14 and TRBJ2-7; tentative D call: TRBD2 (6 bases). The CDR3 is 17 amino acids. Deletions cut 4 bases from V and 6 bases from J, with 25 bases between. CDR1 and CDR2 from the germline V gene are SGHDN and FVKESK. The CDR3 coding sequence is TGTGCCAGCAGCCTCACCCGGGACTTCCAGTTGAGTGGCGAGCAGTACTTC. Its protein is CASSLTRDFQLSGEQYF.

The V gene is TRBV19, the J gene TRBJ2-1; D unresolved. CDR3 length: 13 amino acids. The germline CDR1 and CDR2 sequences are LNHDA and SQIVND (reference sequence). The V end was cut by 6 bases, the J end by 8 bases, with 14 bases between. As DNA, the CDR3 is TGTGCCAGTAGAGTCCGCTCGGCGGATGAGCAGTTCTTC. As protein: CASRVRSADEQFF.

CDR3 in amino acids: CASRQLQGEKLFF. The CDR3 bases are TGCGCCAGCAGACAGCTACAGGGGGAAAAACTGTTTTTT. The chain carries TRBV5-1 and TRBJ1-4, with 7 bases lining up with TRBD1. J gave up 8 bases and V 5 bases, and 6 bases lay outside the gene matches. Germline V gene sequence: CDR1 SGHRS, CDR2 YFSETQ. This CDR3 has 13 residues.

The chain couples TRBV7-2 to TRBJ2-1; 7 nucleotides align to TRBD1. V lost 5 bases, J lost 5 bases, and 3 bases stayed unmatched. The CDR3 consists of 13 residues. Germline CDR1 SGHTA, CDR2 FQGNSA. The CDR3 is CASSRGQNNEQFF. CDR3 nucleotides: TGTGCCAGCAGCCGGGGACAGAACAATGAGCAGTTCTTC.

The gene calls are TRBV29-1 and TRBJ1-5; 8 nucleotides match TRBD1. Germline values: CDR1 SQVTM, CDR2 ANQGSEA. The V segment lost 7 bases and the J segment 1 base; nucleotides outside the gene matches: 9. The CDR3 is 15 residues long. The CDR3 reads CSANSGQGSNQPQHF. The DNA of the CDR3 is TGCAGCGCGAACTCCGGACAGGGAAGCAATCAGCCCCAGCATTTT.

The J gene is TRBJ1-3, the V gene TRBV5-1, with D perhaps TRBD1 (5 bases). Trimming cost V 4 bases and J 0 bases, with 17 bases left between them. From germline, CDR1 is SGHRS and CDR2 YFSETQ. This CDR3 region has 17 residues. Written as DNA, the CDR3 is TGCGCCAGCAGCCATGGGGGTGGCGGGGACTCTGGAAACACCATATATTTT. Its translation: CASSHGGGGDSGNTIYF.

This sequence joins TRBV11-2 and TRBJ1-2; D is undetermined. This CDR3 is 14 amino acids long. The V end was cut by 3 bases, the J end by 4 bases, with 12 bases between. CDR1 SGHAT and CDR2 FQNNGV come from the germline V gene. Written as DNA, the CDR3 is TGTGCCAGCAGCTTCGGAGGGTTACTCTATGGCTACACCTTC. It yields the protein CASSFGGLLYGYTF.

In regard to this clone: The conserved final phenylalanine or tryptophan is absent from the CDR3, which likely points to a read error. V gene TRBV6-6 combines with J gene TRBJ2-7; possible D gene TRBD2, 5 bases. Germline V gene data show CDR1 as MNHNY and CDR2 as SVGAGI (reference sequence). The CDR3 is made up of 14 amino acids. V lost 6 bases to trimming and J lost 5 bases, with 17 bases between them. The chain's CDR3 is CASSTRAVGNEQYL. As DNA, the CDR3 is TGTGCCAGCAGCACGCGGGCCGTGGGGAACGAGCAGTACCTC.

The gene calls are TRBV11-2 and TRBJ1-2; no firm D call. Trimming removed 3 bases at V and 0 bases at J, with 11 bases between. Germline CDR1 reads SGHAT; CDR2 reads FQNNGV. The CDR3 has 15 amino acids. CDR3 region: CASSFRPVANYGYTF. The CDR3 nucleotides read TGTGCCAGCAGCTTCCGTCCGGTAGCTAACTATGGCTACACCTTC.

The chain is built from TRBV19 and TRBJ1-6; 7 nucleotides line up with TRBD1. CDR1 is LNHDA, CDR2 SQIVND, per germline (reference sequence). This CDR3 has 17 residues. The J segment lost 6 bases and the V segment lost 5 bases, leaving 13 bases of the junction unmatched. Here the CDR3 reads CASSSGDSMLINSPLHF. The DNA of the CDR3 is TGTGCCAGTAGTTCTGGGGACAGCATGCTAATTAATTCACCCCTCCACTTT.

The chain uses TRBV6-5 and TRBJ1-2; maybe TRBD1 (5 bases). From germline, CDR1 is MNHEY and CDR2 SVGAGI. The CDR3 contains 12 residues. V was clipped by 6 bases and J by 1 base, with 6 bases between them. The CDR3 is CASSQGNYGYTF. For the CDR3, the DNA is TGTGCCAGCAGCCAGGGTAACTATGGCTACACCTTC.

This chain connects TRBV6-1 to TRBJ2-1, with 15 nucleotides matching TRBD2. CDR3 length: 14 amino acids. Germline V gene sequence: CDR1 MNHNS, CDR2 SASEGT. V lost 6 bases and J lost 8; bases outside the gene matches: 2. The CDR3 sequence: CASSRTSGGDEQFF. The CDR3 bases are TGTGCCAGCAGCAGGACTAGCGGGGGGGATGAGCAGTTCTTC.

This clone was observed a few times. CDR3 sequence (DNA): TGTGCCAGCAGCCTGGGACACCACAATCAGCCCCAGCATTTT. Translated, it gives CASSLGHHNQPQHF. V is TRBV28 and J is TRBJ1-5; tentative D call: TRBD1 (6 bases). The CDR3 runs to 14 residues. The germline CDR1 and CDR2 sequences are MDHEN and SYDVKM. With 6 bases removed from V and 3 bases from J, the gap between germline ends came to 12 bases. The whole variable domain, filled in from reference TRBV28 and TRBJ1-5, reads DVKVTQSSRYLVKRTGEKVFLECVQDMDHENMFWYRQDPGLGLRLIYFSYDVKMKEKGDIPEGYSVSREKKERFSLILESASTNQTSMYLCASSLGHHNQPQHFGDGTRLSIL.

CDR3 protein: CASSLGQPLSGNTIYF. The DNA for the CDR3 is TGTGCCAGCAGCTTAGGACAGCCGCTTTCTGGAAACACCATATATTTT. This chain links TRBV7-8 with TRBJ1-3; weak D call: TRBD1 (5 bases). Per germline, CDR1 SGHVS and CDR2 FQNEAQ. V was shortened by 1 base and J by 1 base, with 11 bases between the two germline ends. The CDR3 extends over 16 amino acids.

This clone was picked up one time. The chain uses TRBV7-9 and TRBJ1-5; D is unclear. The CDR3 runs 15 residues. Trimming pared 0 bases from V and 4 bases from J, leaving 10 bases between. CDR1 is SEHNR and CDR2 is FQNEAQ in the germline V gene (reference sequence). The CDR3 spells CASSLADTENQPQHF. CDR3 coding DNA: TGTGCCAGCAGCTTAGCCGACACGGAAAATCAGCCCCAGCATTTT.

V gene TRBV2 combines with J gene TRBJ1-2, with 11 nucleotides matching TRBD1. Germline V gene lookup returns CDR1 SNHLY and CDR2 FYNNEI. The CDR3 runs to 19 residues. V lost 5 bases to trimming and J lost 8 bases; unmatched junction nucleotides: 22. CDR3 bases: TGTGCCAGCAGTAATATGGGCGGGACAGGGGGAACTAAGGGGTACGGCTACACCTTC. It is translated as CASSNMGGTGGTKGYGYTF.

This chain links TRBV28 with TRBJ1-5; D possibly corresponds to TRBD1 (6 bases). V shed 7 bases and J shed 4 bases, with 14 bases lying between them. CDR3 length equals 14 residues. In germline, CDR1 is MDHEN, CDR2 SYDVKM. In DNA form, the CDR3 reads TGTGCCAGCACCGCGGACAGCCTAAATCAGCCCCAGCATTTT. Its translation: CASTADSLNQPQHF.

The chain's CDR3 is CASSPAIGFMRQYF. The CDR3 coding sequence is TGTGCCAGCAGCCCCGCTATCGGGTTCATGAGGCAGTACTTC. J is TRBJ2-7 and V is TRBV7-2, with D uncertain. The V gene's germline CDR1 is SGHTA and CDR2 FQGNSA. The V and J ends lost 5 bases and 9 bases respectively, with 20 bases between them. CDR3 length: 14 amino acids.

The CDR3 protein is CASSPSGGAYEQYF. The CDR3, as DNA: TGCGCCAGCAGCCCCAGCGGGGGGGCTTACGAGCAGTACTTC. V gene TRBV5-1 combines with J gene TRBJ2-7; 10 nucleotides match TRBD2. CDR3 length: 14 amino acids. Losses at the gene ends were 4 bases for V and 4 bases for J; bases not matched to a gene: 5. Germline V lookup: CDR1 SGHRS, CDR2 YFSETQ. The full variable domain, its missing parts supplied by reference TRBV5-1 and TRBJ2-7, is KAGVTQTPRYLIKTRGQQVTLSCSPISGHRSVSWYQQTPGQGLQFLFEYFSETQRNKGNFPGRFSGRQFSNSRSEMNVSTLELGDSALYLCASSPSGGAYEQYFGPGTRLTVT.

The V and J genes are TRBV18 and TRBJ2-7; D gene uncertain. The V and J ends lost 2 bases and 3 bases respectively, with 11 bases between them. In germline, CDR1 is KGHSH, CDR2 LQKENI. The CDR3 runs 14 residues. The CDR3 sequence: CASSPRQTYYEQYF. CDR3 coding DNA: TGTGCCAGCTCACCAAGACAAACCTACTACGAGCAGTACTTC.

CDR3 protein: CASTKGTSGRIRADTQYF. The DNA for the CDR3 is TGTGCCAGCACCAAAGGGACTAGCGGGAGGATCAGGGCAGATACGCAGTATTTT. This chain links TRBV7-8 with TRBJ2-3; 15 bases align to TRBD2. The CDR3 loop spans 18 amino acids. Germline V gives CDR1 SGHVS, CDR2 FQNEAQ. V was pared by 7 bases and J by 4 bases, with 12 bases of the junction left unmatched.

The chain employs TRBV10-3 and TRBJ1-2; D unclear. The ends were cut back, 4 bases at V and 3 bases at J, with 9 bases in the middle. The CDR3 runs 13 residues. CDR1 and CDR2 from the germline V gene are ENHRY and SYGVKD. The CDR3 nucleotides are TGTGCCATCAGTGTATCGGAGGACTATGGCTACACCTTC. Its protein product is CAISVSEDYGYTF.

The chain combines TRBV21-1 with TRBJ1-5. TRBV21-1 is annotated as a pseudogene. This CDR3 contains 16 residues. The CDR3: CASNPRGGHSNQPQHF. Written as DNA, the CDR3 is TGTGCCAGCAATCCACGGGGGGGCCATAGCAATCAGCCCCAGCATTTT.